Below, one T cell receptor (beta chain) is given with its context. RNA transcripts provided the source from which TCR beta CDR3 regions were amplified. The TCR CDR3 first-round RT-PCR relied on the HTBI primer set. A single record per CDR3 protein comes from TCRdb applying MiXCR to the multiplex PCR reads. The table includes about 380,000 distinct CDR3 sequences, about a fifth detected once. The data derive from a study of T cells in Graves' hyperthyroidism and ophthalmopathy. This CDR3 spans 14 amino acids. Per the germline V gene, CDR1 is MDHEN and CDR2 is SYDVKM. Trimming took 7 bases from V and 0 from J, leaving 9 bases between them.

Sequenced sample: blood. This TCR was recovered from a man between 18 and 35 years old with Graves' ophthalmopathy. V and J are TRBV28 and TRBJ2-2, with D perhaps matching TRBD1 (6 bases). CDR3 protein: CASKGQANTGELFF. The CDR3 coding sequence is TGTGCCAGCAAGGGACAAGCGAACACCGGGGAGCTGTTTTTT.